This T cell receptor (beta chain) was found in a study of control samples from healthy donors and cancer patients. The V end was cut by 7 bases, the J end by 1 base, with 11 bases between. The length of the CDR3 is 14 residues. CDR1 is LNHDA, CDR2 SQIVND, per germline (reference sequence). Profiled with immunoSEQ multiplex PCR; TCRdb holds only in-frame clones, not every one. The sample yields about 120,000 clones, roughly 93% seen once. The receptor was derived from a man aged 25-40 years in good health. Material: blood. The rearrangement uses TRBV19 and TRBJ2-1; tentatively, D is TRBD2 (6 bases). The CDR3 sequence: CASNGGVSYNEQFF. CDR3 nucleotide sequence: TGTGCCAGTAACGGGGGTGTGTCCTACAATGAGCAGTTCTTC.